The rows below give T cell receptor beta chains drawn from one sample of a study of cytomegalovirus exposure and HLA in healthy donors. Generated by immunoSEQ multiplex PCR, the TCRdb table keeps only in-frame clones and is missing some. The sample has 150,000 to 200,000 clones; just over 75% are singletons. Sequencing was done on a sample of PBMCs. The receptor set was obtained from a man between 18 and 29 years old in good health and CMV-seronegative. CDR3s include the opening cysteine and the closing phenylalanine or tryptophan. The D gene is left open where the match is weak. Clone size, where shown, is once, few, many, or a class for clones that have expanded.

- | TRBD1 | TRBJ1-1 | TRBV19 | CASRHYPGQGALMSTEAFF | TGTGCCAGTAGGCACTACCCGGGACAGGGGGCTTTGATGAGCACTGAAGCTTTCTTT
- | TRBD1 | TRBJ2-2 | TRBV7-2 | CASSMTGVSGGELFF | TGTGCCAGCAGCATGACAGGGGTTTCGGGCGGGGAGCTGTTTTTT
- | TRBD2 | TRBJ2-5 | TRBV7-7 | CASSFDREGREETQYF | TGTGCTAGCAGCTTTGATCGGGAGGGCCGGGAAGAGACCCAGTACTTC
- | TRBD1 | TRBJ2-7 | TRBV4-3 | CASSQGGWQGAYEQYF | TGCGCCAGCAGCCAAGGGGGATGGCAGGGGGCTTACGAGCAGTACTTC
- | - | TRBJ1-5 | TRBV16 | CASSQSAAGAQHF | TGTGCCAGCAGCCAATCGGCCGCCGGGGCCCAGCATTTT
few | TRBD2 | TRBJ2-3 | TRBV9 | CASTPRGLAGGTDTQYF | TGTGCCAGCACCCCCCGCGGACTAGCGGGAGGAACAGATACGCAGTATTTT
- | TRBD1 | TRBJ2-3 | TRBV4-1 | CASRRQGSLADTQYF | TGCGCCAGCAGACGACAGGGTAGCCTCGCAGATACGCAGTATTTT
once | - | TRBJ2-5 | TRBV11-1 | CASSWTVETQYF | TGTGCCAGCAGCTGGACAGTGGAGACCCAGTACTTC
- | TRBD2 | TRBJ2-3 | TRBV27 | CASRGLGLAATDTQYF | TGTGCCAGCAGGGGACTGGGACTAGCGGCCACAGATACGCAGTATTTT
few | - | TRBJ1-1 | TRBV7-9 | CASSLGGRTEAFF | TGTGCCAGCAGCTTAGGGGGCCGGACTGAAGCTTTCTTT
- | - | TRBJ2-7 | TRBV12-5 | CASGLLSGKIHEQYF | TGTGCTAGTGGTTTACTATCCGGGAAAATCCACGAGCAGTACTTC
- | TRBD2 | TRBJ2-3 | TRBV5-1 | CASSIPRLAGGDTQYF | TGCGCCAGCAGCATACCCCGACTAGCGGGAGGAGATACGCAGTATTTT
- | - | TRBJ2-7 | TRBV11-3 | CASSSRQVKRYEQYF | TGTGCCAGCAGCTCTCGACAGGTTAAACGGTACGAGCAGTACTTC
- | TRBD1 | TRBJ2-5 | TRBV5-6 | CASSLGRGMKTQYF | TGTGCCAGCAGCTTGGGCAGGGGGATGAAGACCCAGTACTTC
few | - | TRBJ1-1 | TRBV4-3 | CASSRGKAKFF | TGCGCCAGCAGCCGGGGCAAGGCTAAGTTCTTT
- | TRBD2 | TRBJ2-1 | TRBV2 | CASSGNSGRGGGEQFF | TGTGCCAGCAGCGGAAATAGCGGGAGGGGCGGAGGTGAGCAGTTCTTC
few | TRBD1 | TRBJ1-1 | TRBV14 | CASSTGTGLWNTEAFF | TGTGCCAGCAGCACCGGGACAGGGCTTTGGAACACTGAAGCTTTCTTT
- | TRBD1 | TRBJ1-4 | TRBV18 | CASSSPGQGPNEKLFF | TGTGCCAGCTCATCGCCGGGACAGGGGCCTAATGAAAAACTGTTTTTT
- | - | TRBJ2-7 | TRBV9 | CASSVVETAETYEQYF | TGTGCCAGCAGCGTAGTTGAGACAGCCGAGACCTACGAGCAGTACTTC
- | - | TRBJ1-5 | TRBV15 | CATSRDWRSNQPQHF | TGTGCCACCAGCAGAGATTGGAGGAGCAATCAGCCCCAGCATTTT
- | - | TRBJ1-1 | TRBV2 | CASSRGSQGNTEAFF | TGTGCCAGCAGTCGCGGGTCACAGGGAAACACTGAAGCTTTCTTT
- | TRBD1 | TRBJ1-1 | TRBV18 | CASSPGLAGGSGRNTEAFF | TGTGCCAGCTCACCCGGTCTTGCAGGGGGCTCGGGTCGTAACACTGAAGCTTTCTTT
few | TRBD2 | TRBJ2-1 | TRBV9 | CASRANRSTSGGPKNNEQFF | TGTGCCAGCAGGGCGAACCGCTCAACTAGCGGGGGGCCAAAAAACAATGAGCAGTTCTTC